This T cell receptor beta chain was documented in a study of T and B cells in COVID-19 patients. Study summary: Peripheral blood came from COVID-19 patients with active infection or after recovery.

Study conclusions and caveats: In COVID-19 patients, T cell receptor beta variable and joining gene use was reportedly strongly skewed. Early severe-case samples and blood from mildly ill patients during symptoms were in short supply.

From blood, about 240-550 ng of genomic DNA served as TRB template. TRB rearrangements were amplified by multiplex PCR with BIOMED2 TRB-A/B primers. TCRdb re-called the multiplex PCR reads with MiXCR, one entry per CDR3 protein. The sample holds around 25,000 distinct CDR3 sequences; around a third are singletons and the top ten take 1.7%. On this clonotype itself: Its antigen is as yet unknown.

The sequence was obtained from a human donor who had recovered from COVID-19. Specimen: blood.

CDR3 DNA: TGTGCCAGCAGCGCGCTACGGTTGGATCCAGGTCGGGACTACGAGCAGTACTTC. Translated: CASSALRLDPGRDYEQYF. The chain couples TRBV6-5 to TRBJ2-7; a weak D match, TRBD2 (5 bases). The V end was cut by 6 bases, the J end by 3 bases, with 27 bases between. Germline V CDR1 and CDR2: MNHEY, SVGAGI. The CDR3 runs 18 residues.